A single sample is the source of the 29 T cell receptor beta chains below, sequenced in a study of T cells in Graves' hyperthyroidism and ophthalmopathy. Template material for amplifying TCR beta CDR3 regions consisted of RNA transcripts. A first-round RT-PCR of the TCR CDR3 used the HTBI primer set. Via MiXCR, TCRdb re-called the multiplex PCR reads, giving one row per CDR3 protein. The profile shows about 590,000 distinct CDR3 sequences, about a sixth of them singletons. The sample consisted of blood. The receptors here all came from a woman aged 25 to 45 with Graves' hyperthyroidism.

Remarks on this clonotype: A much more abundant neighbour one base away suggests this may be a read error. Here the CDR3 reads CASKAITGVTDTQYF. Written as DNA, the CDR3 is TGTGCCAGCAAGGCGATAACGGGAGTAACAGATACGCAGTATTTT. The chain employs TRBV2 and TRBJ2-3, with a weak D call TRBD2 (6 bases). V shed 7 bases and J shed 3 bases, with 17 bases lying between them. The CDR3 is 15 amino acids. Germline values: CDR1 SNHLY, CDR2 FYNNEI.

This clonotype was seen ten or more times. The chain carries TRBV2 and TRBJ2-7; TRBD2 aligns across 10 bases. Looked up from germline, CDR1 is SNHLY and CDR2 is FYNNEI. The CDR3 has 14 residues. The J segment lost 4 bases and the V segment lost 8 bases, leaving 8 bases of the junction unmatched. DNA for the CDR3: TGTGCCAGCGGTCTAGCGGGAGACCCTTACGAGCAGTACTTC. It codes for CASGLAGDPYEQYF. The full variable domain, completed using reference TRBV2 and TRBJ2-7, is EPEVTQTPSHQVTQMGQEVILRCVPISNHLYFYWYRQILGQKVEFLVSFYNNEISEKSEIFDDQFSVERPDGSNFTLKIRSTKLEDSAMYFCASGLAGDPYEQYFGPGTRLTVT.

The chain combines TRBV29-1 with TRBJ2-5; D is possibly TRBD2 (5 bases). CDR1 is SQVTM and CDR2 is ANQGSEA in the germline V gene. V lost 4 bases and J lost 1, with 10 bases in between. The CDR3 has 13 residues. CDR3 in DNA: TGCAGCGTTGTCTACCTAGCCCAAGAGACCCAGTACTTC. Amino acids: CSVVYLAQETQYF.

This clonotype appeared a few times. The chain recombines TRBV9 with TRBJ2-2, with D hard to call. This CDR3 has 13 amino acids. V lost 3 bases, J lost 6 bases, and 9 bases lay in between. The V gene's germline CDR1 is SGDLS and CDR2 YYNGEE. CDR3 sequence (DNA): TGTGCCAGCAGCGCCAGCGATTCCGGGGAGCTGTTTTTT. Translating it yields CASSASDSGELFF.

This sequence joins TRBV19 and TRBJ2-7, with D perhaps TRBD2 (5 bases). V was cut by 2 bases and J by 6 bases, with 20 bases left in between. The CDR3 is 16 residues long. Germline V gene data show CDR1 as LNHDA and CDR2 as SQIVND (reference sequence). The DNA for the CDR3 is TGTGCCAGTAGTATAACCCGGGCTTCCGAGGGATCCGAGCAGTACTTC. Its protein is CASSITRASEGSEQYF.

Turning to this clonotype: The junction differs from germline at one of its ends, possibly a read error. The gene calls are TRBV4-2 and TRBJ2-1, with D possibly matching TRBD2 (6 bases). Germline CDR1 LGHNA, CDR2 YNFKEQ. CDR3 size: 15 residues. The DNA of the CDR3 is TGTGCCAGCAGCACCCGGGAGTCTTCCTACAATGAGCAGCTCTTC. Protein product: CASSTRESSYNEQLF.

The chain employs TRBV19 and TRBJ1-1; D not certain. The CDR3 runs 13 residues. CDR1 is LNHDA, CDR2 SQIVND, per germline (reference sequence). V lost 5 bases and J 7 bases, leaving 14 bases between the germline ends. CDR3: CASSSTFGFEAFF. As DNA, the CDR3 is TGTGCCAGTAGTTCAACCTTCGGGTTTGAAGCTTTCTTT.

This clonotype came up a few times. CDR3 bases: TGTGCCAGCAGCGAGCAACTAGCGGGAGGGCCCAGTGCTAGCACAGATACGCAGTATTTT. It codes for CASSEQLAGGPSASTDTQYF. This chain uses TRBV11-1 with TRBJ2-3, with 13 bases matching TRBD2. With 5 bases clipped from V and 0 bases from J, the junction kept 14 bases outside the gene matches. The CDR3 is 20 amino acids. Germline assignment: CDR1 SGHAT and CDR2 FQDESV (reference sequence).

A remark on this clonotype: This may come from a read error, since a much larger clone is one base off. This sequence joins TRBV20-1 and TRBJ2-5, with 7 bases identical to TRBD1. The CDR3 loop spans 15 amino acids. CDR1 DFQATT and CDR2 SNEGSKA come from the germline V gene (reference sequence). J lost 4 bases, V lost 6 bases, and 14 bases had no gene match. Here the CDR3 reads CSARQGRGARETQYF. Written as DNA, the CDR3 is TGCAGTGCCAGACAGGGTAGAGGGGCTCGAGAGACCCAGTACTTC.

The genes are TRBV27 and TRBJ2-2, with TRBD2 identical over 10 bases. The length of the CDR3 is 17 residues. Trimming cost V 2 bases and J 2 bases; bases outside gene matches: 5. Germline V gene sequence: CDR1 MNHEY, CDR2 SMNVEV (reference sequence). The CDR3 DNA reads as TGTGCCAGCAGTTTACGAGGACTAGCGGTTAACACCGGGGAGCTGTTTTTT. Translating gives CASSLRGLAVNTGELFF.

This clonotype was seen repeatedly, ten times or more. The rearrangement joins TRBV12-3 or TRBV12-4 to TRBJ2-3, with D possibly matching TRBD2 (6 bases). V was cut by 6 bases and J by 6 bases, with 10 bases left in between. CDR3 length: 12 residues. The CDR3 DNA follows: TGTGCCAGCAGAGGGGAGGTCGATACGCAGTATTTT. Amino acids: CASRGEVDTQYF.

This clonotype has just a few counts. The chain is built from TRBV7-2 and TRBJ2-1; tentative D call: TRBD2 (5 bases). The germline V gene has CDR1 SGHTA and CDR2 FQGNSA. The V and J ends lost 1 base and 5 bases respectively, with 9 bases between them. The CDR3 has 14 residues. The CDR3 loop is CASSLGGNNNEQFF. The CDR3 DNA reads TGTGCCAGCAGCTTAGGAGGGAATAACAATGAGCAGTTCTTC.

This clonotype was detected many times. V is TRBV13 and J is TRBJ1-1; TRBD1 is a possible D gene (6 bases). Germline V gives CDR1 PRHDT, CDR2 FYEKMQ (reference sequence). Trimming pared 2 bases from V and 11 bases from J, leaving 15 bases between. The CDR3 is 13 residues long. The CDR3 reads CASSLSQGLGAFF. CDR3 nucleotides: TGTGCCAGCAGCTTATCGCAGGGGCTTGGCGCTTTCTTT.

This clonotype was picked up many times. The chain is built from TRBV28 and TRBJ1-1, with 10 bases matching TRBD1. The CDR3 length is 18 residues. In germline, CDR1 is MDHEN, CDR2 SYDVKM. After removal of 5 bases from V and 1 base from J, the junction contained 13 bases not matched to a gene. CDR3 in DNA: TGTGCCAGCAGTCGACCCGGACAGGGGGACGGCCGGAACACTGAAGCTTTCTTT. Protein sequence: CASSRPGQGDGRNTEAFF. Combining the CDR3 with reference TRBV28 and TRBJ1-1 gives the whole variable domain DVKVTQSSRYLVKRTGEKVFLECVQDMDHENMFWYRQDPGLGLRLIYFSYDVKMKEKGDIPEGYSVSREKKERFSLILESASTNQTSMYLCASSRPGQGDGRNTEAFFGQGTRLTVV.

This clonotype was seen repeatedly, ten times or more. This chain links TRBV6-5 with TRBJ2-2; 8 nucleotides match TRBD2. Germline trimming cut 0 bases from V and 2 bases from J; bases unmatched to any gene: 2. There are 16 residues in the CDR3. Looked up from germline, CDR1 is MNHEY and CDR2 is SVGAGI. The CDR3 nucleotides are TGTGCCAGCAGTTACTCCAGCGGGAGCAACACCGGGGAGCTGTTTTTT. It codes for CASSYSSGSNTGELFF.

This clonotype was counted at least ten times. J is TRBJ2-6 and V is TRBV12-3 or TRBV12-4, with 8 nucleotides matching TRBD1. With V trimmed by 3 bases and J by 0 bases, 7 bases remained unmatched. The CDR3 has 18 amino acids. The chain's CDR3 is CASSFRGQVYSGANVLTF. The DNA for the CDR3 is TGTGCCAGCAGTTTTAGGGGACAGGTCTACTCTGGGGCCAACGTCCTGACTTTC.

This clonotype was counted many times. The gene calls are TRBV27 and TRBJ1-4; no definite D call. The CDR3 is made up of 15 amino acids. Deletions cut 3 bases from V and 0 bases from J, with 8 bases between. CDR1 and CDR2 (germline): MNHEY, SMNVEV (reference sequence). CDR3 sequence reads: CASSFRSATNEKLFF. The CDR3 DNA follows: TGTGCCAGCAGTTTCAGGAGCGCAACTAATGAAAAACTGTTTTTT.

This clonotype was counted many times. V is TRBV20-1 and J is TRBJ1-5; TRBD1 matches at 8 bases. J gave up 5 bases and V 0 bases, and 9 bases lay outside the gene matches. Germline CDR1 and CDR2: DFQATT and SNEGSKA (reference sequence). The length of the CDR3 is 16 residues. In nucleotides, the CDR3 is TGCAGTGCTAGAGATCGGGGCAGGGGGCCTGATCAGCCCCAGCATTTT. It is translated as CSARDRGRGPDQPQHF.

This clonotype was counted ten times or more. The genes are TRBV5-1 and TRBJ2-1, with D possibly being TRBD1 (6 bases). This CDR3 contains 15 residues. V was cut by 1 base and J by 8 bases, with 16 bases left in between. Germline CDR1 reads SGHRS; CDR2 reads YFSETQ. DNA of the CDR3: TGCGCCAGCAGCTTGATCGAGTCAGGGGCCCATGAGCAGTTCTTC. Translated, it gives CASSLIESGAHEQFF.

The rearrangement joins TRBV19 to TRBJ1-1; D remains unclear. V was clipped by 5 bases and J by 6 bases, with 10 bases between them. The CDR3 consists of 12 residues. The germline V gene has CDR1 LNHDA and CDR2 SQIVND (reference sequence). The CDR3 loop is CASSFLDSEAFF. CDR3 nucleotide sequence: TGTGCCAGTAGTTTTCTGGACTCTGAAGCTTTCTTT.

This clonotype was observed many times. CDR3 nucleotides: TGTGCCAGCAGCTCTGGGACTAGCGGGAGTTATGAGCAGTTCTTC. Its protein is CASSSGTSGSYEQFF. V is TRBV11-1 and J is TRBJ2-1; TRBD2 agrees at 14 bases. With V trimmed by 4 bases and J by 8 bases, 4 bases remained unmatched. CDR3 length: 15 residues. Germline CDR1 is SGHAT and CDR2 is FQDESV (reference sequence).

This rearrangement joins TRBV4-1 to TRBJ2-1; TRBD2 matches 12 bases. V shed 3 bases and J 5 bases; nucleotides not matched to a gene: 8. Germline V gene data show CDR1 as MGHRA and CDR2 as YSYEKL. The CDR3 runs to 17 residues. The DNA of the CDR3 is TGCGCCAGCAGCCACCTCCTGACTAGCGGGAGACACAATGAGCAGTTCTTC. It translates to CASSHLLTSGRHNEQFF.

The J gene is TRBJ2-1, the V gene TRBV9, with 7 bases lining up with TRBD2. Germline CDR1 SGDLS, CDR2 YYNGEE. Trimming took 0 bases from V and 5 from J; bases not matched to a gene: 8. The CDR3 is 16 amino acids. The CDR3 bases are TGTGCCAGCAGCGTAGCTAGGGCTAGCGGAGACAATGAGCAGTTCTTC. It codes for CASSVARASGDNEQFF.

This clonotype occurred many times. The gene calls are TRBV24-1 and TRBJ2-3; TRBD1 aligns across 7 bases. V trimming: 2 bases; J trimming: 8 bases; junction bases outside the gene matches: 3. There are 13 residues in the CDR3. Germline CDR1 reads KGHDR; CDR2 reads SFDVKD. CDR3 loop: CATSDSGQRTQYF. The DNA of the CDR3 is TGTGCCACCAGTGATTCGGGACAGCGTACGCAGTATTTT.

This clonotype was detected many times. This chain connects TRBV29-1 to TRBJ2-3; tentatively, D is TRBD1 (6 bases). Germline CDR1 SQVTM, CDR2 ANQGSEA. The CDR3 consists of 12 residues. V was clipped by 4 bases and J by 1 base, with 6 bases between them. CDR3: CSVGQGTDTQYF. CDR3 nucleotides: TGCAGCGTTGGACAGGGCACAGATACGCAGTATTTT.

The chain couples TRBV5-5 to TRBJ1-1; 8 nucleotides agree with TRBD1. Germline assignment: CDR1 SGHKS and CDR2 YYEKEE (reference sequence). The CDR3 is 14 amino acids. V gave up 3 bases and J gave up 4 bases; unmatched junction bases: 5. CDR3 loop: CASSWDRPGTEAFF. The CDR3 coding sequence is TGTGCCAGCAGCTGGGACAGGCCGGGCACTGAAGCTTTCTTT.

The genes are TRBV20-1 and TRBJ2-1; D ambiguous. Germline V gene lookup returns CDR1 DFQATT and CDR2 SNEGSKA (reference sequence). This CDR3 is 12 amino acids long. Trimming took off 0 bases at V and 9 bases at J, with 9 bases between the two ends. This chain's CDR3 is CSARENLGEQFF. The CDR3 nucleotides read TGCAGTGCTAGAGAAAACTTAGGTGAGCAGTTCTTC.

This clonotype was seen a handful of times. The chain recombines TRBV15 with TRBJ1-5; D is unclear. The V gene's germline CDR1 is LNHNV and CDR2 YYDKDF (reference sequence). V was trimmed by 2 bases and J by 2 bases, leaving 13 bases between them. The CDR3 loop spans 16 amino acids. The CDR3 DNA reads TGTGCCACCAGCAGAAAGGGTTCGGGAGGCAATCAGCCCCAGCATTTT. Translating it yields CATSRKGSGGNQPQHF.

Details on this clonotype: One end of the junction does not line up with germline, which may come from a read error. The chain joins TRBV27 to TRBJ1-1; tentatively, D is TRBD1 (5 bases). The CDR3 loop spans 13 amino acids. In germline, CDR1 is MNHEY, CDR2 SMNVEV (reference sequence). CDR3 nucleotides: TGTGCCAGCAGTCCCCAGGGAGGAACTGGAGCTTTCTTT. This encodes CASSPQGGTGAFF.